This T cell receptor beta chain was found in a study of technical replicates of blood from a handful of donors. After removal of 8 bases from V and 6 bases from J, the junction contained 5 bases not matched to a gene. This CDR3 contains 13 residues. Germline CDR1 is MNHNS and CDR2 is SASEGT. Assay: immunoSEQ multiplex PCR; the TCRdb copy retains only in-frame clones and omits some. Of about 80,000 clones in the sample, around nine tenths were seen once. The origin of this receptor is a human donor in good health. This sequence joins TRBV6-1 and TRBJ2-1, with 9 nucleotides matching TRBD2. Sequencing was done on a sample of T cells isolated from PBMCs. The CDR3 loop reads CASWLAGVNEQFF. CDR3 nucleotides: TGTGCCAGCTGGTTAGCGGGAGTCAATGAGCAGTTCTTC.